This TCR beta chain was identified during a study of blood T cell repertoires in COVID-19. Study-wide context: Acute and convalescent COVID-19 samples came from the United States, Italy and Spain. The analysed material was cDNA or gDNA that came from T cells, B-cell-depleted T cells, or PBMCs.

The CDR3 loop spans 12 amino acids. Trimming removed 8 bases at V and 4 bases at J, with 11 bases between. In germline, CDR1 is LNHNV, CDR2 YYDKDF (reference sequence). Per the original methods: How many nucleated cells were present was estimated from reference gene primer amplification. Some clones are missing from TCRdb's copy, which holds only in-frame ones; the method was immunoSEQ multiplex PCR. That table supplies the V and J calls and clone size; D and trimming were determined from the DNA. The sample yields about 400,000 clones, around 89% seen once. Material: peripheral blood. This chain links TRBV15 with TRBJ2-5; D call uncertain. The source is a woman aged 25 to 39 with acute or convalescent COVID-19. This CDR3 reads CATGAYGETQYF. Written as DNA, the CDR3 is TGTGCCACCGGAGCCTACGGAGAGACCCAGTACTTC.